The entry below describes one T cell receptor beta chain. These data originate in a study of OX40 agonist ivuxolimab in advanced cancers. The wider study: Dose-escalation patients suffered from hepatocellular carcinoma, melanoma, renal cell or head and neck cancer. Patients with prior anti-PD-1, anti-PD-L1 or anti-CTLA-4 therapy were eligible; approximately 40% had some. One hepatocellular carcinoma and two cutaneous melanoma patients partially responded.

V was clipped by 2 bases and J by 0 bases, with 17 bases between them. The germline V gene has CDR1 SGHVS and CDR2 FQNEAQ. The CDR3 has 19 residues. Repertoires were generated with immunoSEQ multiplex PCR, while TCRdb's copy carries only in-frame clones and drops some. The table has roughly 70,000 clones, about four fifths seen once; the top ten hold 0.8% to 1.1%. Autoimmune disease history or systemic immunosuppression barred patients. The sequence derives from an adult with an advanced solid tumor such as melanoma, head and neck, liver or kidney cancer. V is TRBV7-8 and J is TRBJ2-6; no definite D call. Here the sequenced sample was CD4+ or CD8+ T cells sorted from blood, taken in a trial of the OX40 agonist ivuxolimab. In nucleotides, the CDR3 is TGTGCCAGCAGCTTATACGATCAACTCTCTCTCTCTGGGGCCAACGTCCTGACTTTC. It specifies CASSLYDQLSLSGANVLTF.